The following is a TCR beta chain sequence with its context. Its specificity is unknown. Treatment specified: approximately 11-day PBMC culture with coronavirus spike peptide pools or control peptides (ViraFEST assay). Gathering of the CD4+ T cells, from the unexposed donor, took place before the COVID-19 pandemic (2011-2018). After expanding antigen-specific T cells with peptide pools, ViraFEST sequenced their TCRs. With fresh IL-2 medium, half the medium was replaced on days 3 and 7. The data were taken from a study of vaccination and CD4 T cells after COVID-19. Overall study results and limits: Nearly all convalescent vaccine-specific clones, 304 of 307, recognized only SARS-CoV-2 spike.

Sequencing of DNA taken from cultured CD4+ T cells relied on the Oncomine TCR Beta short-read assay. Researchers extracted genomic DNA from CD4+ T cells that had been cultured. TCRdb used MiXCR to reprocess the PCR reads, holding one entry per CDR3 protein. The sample yields about 8,100 distinct CDR3 sequences, approximately 57% seen once. The V and J ends lost 1 base and 4 bases respectively, with 5 bases between them. The CDR3 runs 12 residues. Germline CDR1 is MDHEN and CDR2 is SYDVKM. The sequenced sample consisted of CD4+ T cells from blood, cultured in vitro. The V and J genes are TRBV28 and TRBJ2-7; D uncertain. The origin of this receptor is a human donor in good health. CDR3 in DNA: TGTGCCAGCAGTTTATCCCCTTACGAGCAGTACTTC. Translating gives CASSLSPYEQYF.